This paragraph reports one T cell receptor beta chain. This sample was taken from a study of CD8 T cells in Susac syndrome. Per the germline V gene, CDR1 is KGHDR and CDR2 is SFDVKD. This CDR3 is built from 15 residues. After removal of 3 bases from V and 4 bases from J, the junction contained 8 bases not matched to a gene. Random hexamers served to reverse transcribe roughly 0.5 to 1 ug RNA. TCRdb reprocessed the immunoSEQ multiplex PCR reads with MiXCR, giving one entry per CDR3 protein. The sample carries around 77,000 distinct CDR3 sequences, around 96% recorded once. Sequencing was carried out using CD4+ T cells from PBMCs. This receptor was taken from a human donor with multiple sclerosis. The rearrangement links TRBV24-1 to TRBJ2-7, with TRBD1 matching over 7 bases. The CDR3 sequence: CATSDPTGNIYEQYF. The CDR3 coding sequence is TGTGCCACCAGTGATCCGACAGGGAATATTTACGAGCAGTACTTC.